This entry lists 9 T cell receptor beta chains sequenced from one sample in a study of control samples from healthy donors and cancer patients. Clones were sequenced by immunoSEQ multiplex PCR, and TCRdb holds only the in-frame ones, with some missing. The table has around 130,000 clones, about 87% seen once. Sequenced: blood. The source of these receptors is a man aged 30 to 45 in good health.

This sequence joins TRBV24-1 and TRBJ1-5; 7 nucleotides align to TRBD1. Germline loops: CDR1 KGHDR, CDR2 SFDVKD. This CDR3 spans 17 amino acids. The V gene end was trimmed by 3 bases and the J gene end by 0 bases; junction bases not matched to a gene: 7. CDR3 region: CATSDHRQGHSNQPQHF. CDR3 DNA: TGTGCCACCAGTGATCATCGACAGGGACATAGCAATCAGCCCCAGCATTTT.

The rearrangement uses TRBV3-1 (or the pseudogene TRBV3-2) and TRBJ1-3; D call uncertain. The V end was cut by 3 bases, the J end by 0 bases, with 9 bases between. The CDR3 totals 15 residues. Germline loops: CDR1 LGHDT, CDR2 YNNKEL (reference sequence). CDR3 sequence: CASSQFIGSGNTIYF. The CDR3 DNA is TGTGCCAGCAGCCAGTTCATTGGCTCTGGAAACACCATATATTTT.

The chain employs TRBV10-3 and TRBJ1-5; D not resolved. Looked up from germline, CDR1 is ENHRY and CDR2 is SYGVKD. CDR3 length: 11 residues. V gave up 3 bases and J gave up 11 bases, with 8 bases separating them. The CDR3 region is CAISEGRAQHF. In DNA, the CDR3 is TGTGCCATCAGTGAAGGGCGGGCCCAGCATTTT.

The chain has TRBV10-3 and TRBJ2-2; the D is unclear. The CDR3 length is 13 residues. The germline V gene has CDR1 ENHRY and CDR2 SYGVKD. Trimming removed 3 bases at V and 0 bases at J, with 2 bases between. The CDR3 nucleotides are TGTGCCATCAGTGACACGAACACCGGGGAGCTGTTTTTT. Its translation is CAISDTNTGELFF.

This clone appeared a single time. V is TRBV27 and J is TRBJ1-2, with no clear D. The CDR3 runs 14 residues. Per germline, CDR1 MNHEY and CDR2 SMNVEV (reference sequence). Trimming removed 3 bases at V and 4 bases at J, with 12 bases between. CDR3 nucleotide sequence: TGTGCCAGCAGTTTTAGATCGGGAGGCTATGGCTACACCTTC. Encoded protein: CASSFRSGGYGYTF.

This clone occurred once. The chain has TRBV18 and TRBJ1-1; a possible D gene is TRBD1 (5 bases). The V end was cut by 6 bases, the J end by 6 bases, with 14 bases between. The CDR3 contains 13 residues. Germline-derived CDR1 and CDR2 are KGHSH and LQKENI. The CDR3 DNA sequence: TGTGCCAGCTCCCTCGGAGACAGTCCTGAAGCTTTCTTT. This codes for CASSLGDSPEAFF. The whole variable domain, filled in from reference TRBV18 and TRBJ1-1, reads NAGVMQNPRHLVRRRGQEARLRCSPMKGHSHVYWYRQLPEEGLKFMVYLQKENIIDESGMPKERFSAEFPKEGPSILRIQQVVRGDSAAYFCASSLGDSPEAFFGQGTRLTVV.

The V and J genes are TRBV6-4 and TRBJ1-2; D may be TRBD1 (6 bases). V was shortened by 2 bases and J by 8 bases, with 12 bases between the two germline ends. The CDR3 has 13 residues. Germline V gene sequence: CDR1 MRHNA, CDR2 SNTAGT. Written as DNA, the CDR3 is TGTGCCAGCAGTGACGGTCTGGGGGCCGGCTACACCTTC. Its translation: CASSDGLGAGYTF.

The genes are TRBV12-3 or TRBV12-4 and TRBJ1-2; D is unclear. The CDR3 loop spans 13 amino acids. V lost 10 bases and J 5 bases, leaving 17 bases between the germline ends. This CDR3 reads CATAGGSRYGYTF. The DNA for the CDR3 is TGTGCCACCGCGGGAGGGAGTAGATATGGCTACACCTTC.

CDR3 bases: TGTGCCAGCAGCCAAAACGTTCAGGGTGAAGCTTTCTTT. This encodes CASSQNVQGEAFF. This chain links TRBV28 with TRBJ1-1; maybe TRBD1 (5 bases). The germline V gene has CDR1 MDHEN and CDR2 SYDVKM. With 6 bases removed from V and 7 bases from J, the gap between germline ends came to 15 bases. The CDR3 loop spans 13 amino acids. Using reference TRBV28 and TRBJ1-1 for the parts outside the CDR3, the full variable domain is DVKVTQSSRYLVKRTGEKVFLECVQDMDHENMFWYRQDPGLGLRLIYFSYDVKMKEKGDIPEGYSVSREKKERFSLILESASTNQTSMYLCASSQNVQGEAFFGQGTRLTVV.